This TCR beta chain was documented in a study of T cell responses to AZD1222 COVID-19 vaccine. Whole-study findings and limits: Nearly half of spike-specific TCRs reportedly go after variant regions that carry no mutations. Baseline seropositivity occurred in only a handful of AZD1222 recipients. In a largely white British group with more females than males, clonal diversity was possibly underestimated.

The analysis combined second doses at about 4 or about 12 weeks. CDR3 length: 13 residues. V shed 3 bases and J shed 1 base, with 6 bases lying between them. Germline V gene lookup returns CDR1 SGHNT and CDR2 YENEEA. TCRdb's copy holds only in-frame clones and misses some; the assay was immunoSEQ multiplex PCR. The sample gives nearly 110,000 clones, about 90% of which show up once; approximately 8% is in the top ten. With respect to this clone: The target antigen is unknown.

The sequence was collected from an adult who received the AZD1222 COVID-19 vaccine. The sample was peripheral blood, taken 28 days after the second AZD1222 dose. V usage is TRBV11-3 and J usage is TRBJ1-1; D is unresolved. The CDR3 coding sequence is TGTGCCAGCAGCTTCGATCGGAACACTGAAGCTTTCTTT. This gives the protein CASSFDRNTEAFF.